The clone carrying this TCR beta chain was seen just once. The CDR3 contains 12 residues. Germline assignment: CDR1 GTSNPN and CDR2 SVGIG (reference sequence). V lost 4 bases and J lost 9, with 13 bases in between. These data come from a study of CD8 T cells in Susac syndrome. cDNA came from 0.5 to 1 ug RNA primed by random hexamers. Amplification of TCR beta CDR3 used immunoSEQ multiplex PCR across 54 Vbeta and 13 Jbeta. MiXCR was run by TCRdb on the immunoSEQ multiplex PCR reads, yielding one entry per CDR3 protein. This sample has about 190,000 distinct CDR3 sequences; about 94% occur once, and the top ten carry around 0.1%. While CD8+ and CD4+ T cells were isolated negatively, TEMRA cells were enriched by FACS.

Sequenced input: CD4+ T cells from PBMCs. The TCR sequence derives from a human donor in good health. This chain joins TRBV30 and TRBJ2-1; D ambiguous. DNA for the CDR3: TGTGCCTGGAAAGGAGCGCGGACTGAGCAGTTCTTC. Residues: CAWKGARTEQFF.